The 8 T cell receptor beta chains listed next were all sequenced from one sample in a study of T cells in Graves' hyperthyroidism and ophthalmopathy. Researchers amplified the TCR beta CDR3 regions from RNA transcripts. Initially, a first-round RT-PCR of the TCR CDR3 employed the HTBI primer set. TCRdb reprocessed the multiplex PCR reads via MiXCR and lists one record per CDR3 protein. This table has around 800,000 distinct CDR3 sequences, 38% appearing once. The specimen was blood. The receptors originated from a man aged 18 to 30 with Graves' hyperthyroidism.

The rearrangement joins TRBV29-1 to TRBJ2-5; 8 nucleotides align to TRBD1. Germline-derived CDR1 and CDR2 are SQVTM and ANQGSEA. The trim removed 7 bases at V and 5 bases at J, leaving 3 bases unmatched. The length of the CDR3 is 11 residues. DNA for the CDR3: TGCAGCGGAAGGACAGGGGAGACCCAGTACTTC. This gives the protein CSGRTGETQYF.

The chain is built from TRBV13 and TRBJ2-7; no reliable D call. Between the trimmed V and J ends, which lost 5 bases and 4 bases, there was a span of 18 bases. This CDR3 spans 15 amino acids. The germline V gene has CDR1 PRHDT and CDR2 FYEKMQ (reference sequence). The CDR3 DNA sequence: TGTGCCAGCAGCCTGGGTGGGTCAGAACGTTACGAGCAGTACTTC. This gives the protein CASSLGGSERYEQYF.

This sequence joins TRBV10-3 and TRBJ1-5, with 11 bases identical to TRBD1. Germline CDR1 reads ENHRY; CDR2 reads SYGVKD. The CDR3 runs to 16 residues. The V and J ends lost 0 bases and 6 bases, in that order; junction bases with no gene match: 4. CDR3: CAISESPGQGGQPQHF. CDR3 coding DNA: TGTGCCATCAGTGAGTCTCCGGGACAGGGGGGTCAGCCCCAGCATTTT.

The chain joins TRBV6-5 to TRBJ2-5; D is perhaps TRBD1 or TRBD2 (5 bases each). CDR3 length: 13 amino acids. The germline V gene encodes CDR1 MNHEY and CDR2 SVGAGI. Trimming took off 6 bases at V and 3 bases at J, with 11 bases between the two ends. Here the CDR3 reads CASSWDVEETQYF. The CDR3 DNA reads as TGTGCCAGCAGCTGGGACGTAGAAGAGACCCAGTACTTC.

This clonotype was picked up many times. This chain joins TRBV12-3 or TRBV12-4 and TRBJ2-5; 9 bases match TRBD1. With 5 bases clipped from V and 5 bases from J, the junction kept 6 bases outside the gene matches. There are 14 residues in the CDR3. The CDR3 nucleotides read TGTGCCAGCAGTCCGGGACAGGGACTCGAGACCCAGTACTTC. It specifies CASSPGQGLETQYF.

For this clonotype: Its ends do not fully match the called genes, so a read error is possible. The V call is TRBV5-1, the J call TRBJ1-1; no clear D gene. Per germline, CDR1 SGHRS and CDR2 YFSETQ. The CDR3 spans 14 residues. CDR3 nucleotide sequence: TGCGCCAGCAGCTTTAGCGATCAGAACACTGGAGCTTTCTTT. Protein product: CASSFSDQNTGAFF.

This clonotype has at least ten counts. The chain recombines TRBV29-1 with TRBJ1-1; D gene unclear. Trimming shortened V by 4 bases and J by 4 bases, and 13 bases separated the two germline ends. The CDR3 runs 13 residues. Germline CDR1 reads SQVTM; CDR2 reads ANQGSEA. CDR3 DNA: TGCAGCGTTGCGAAGAGTCGAGGCACTGAAGCTTTCTTT. It encodes CSVAKSRGTEAFF.

In its sample, this clonotype was seen once. This sequence joins TRBV29-1 and TRBJ2-3, with D perhaps assigned TRBD1 or TRBD2 (5 bases each). Germline loops: CDR1 SQVTM, CDR2 ANQGSEA. Trimming left V 6 bases short and J 1 base short, with 17 bases between. The CDR3 consists of 15 residues. The CDR3 region has the DNA TGCAGCGTGACCCTTACCCTGGGACGCACAGATACGCAGTATTTT. This encodes CSVTLTLGRTDTQYF.